This passage covers 13 T cell receptor beta chains from one sample sequenced in a study of blood T cells in healthy people across ages. With a J-beta primer mix and a sample-barcoded 5' primer, a second PCR ran 7 to 11 cycles. One entry per CDR3 protein results from TCRdb running MiXCR on the 5' RACE reads. The top ten hold around 41% of the sample, which has hundreds of thousands of distinct CDR3 sequences, less than 70% seen once. The sample comprised blood. Receptors originate from a man of 80 years or more in good health.

This chain connects TRBV27 to TRBJ2-3, with D perhaps TRBD1 or TRBD2 (5 bases each). CDR3 length: 12 amino acids. Germline CDR1 MNHEY, CDR2 SMNVEV (reference sequence). Written as DNA, the CDR3 is TGTGCAACGGGACCGTGGGGAAGATACGCGTATTTT. Translation: CATGPWGRYAYF.

The genes are TRBV20-1 and TRBJ2-2; TRBD1 matches at 9 bases. Looked up from germline, CDR1 is DFQATT and CDR2 is SNEGSKA (reference sequence). J was trimmed by 6 bases and V by 5 bases; bases with no gene match: 10. The CDR3 runs 15 residues. The CDR3 region has the DNA TGCAGTGCTCCGGACAGGGGCCGGAGTGCCGGGGAGCTGTTTTTT. It specifies CSAPDRGRSAGELFF.

V and J are TRBV7-2 and TRBJ2-3; 12 bases map to TRBD2. Germline CDR1 is SGHTA and CDR2 is FQGNSA. This CDR3 has 15 residues. Germline trimming cut 8 bases from V and 7 bases from J; bases unmatched to any gene: 10. CDR3 loop: CASGPSGGASNTQYF. CDR3 nucleotide sequence: TGTGCCAGCGGCCCTAGCGGGGGGGCTTCAAATACGCAGTATTTT. Variable domain in full (rest from reference TRBV7-2 and TRBJ2-3): GAGVSQSPSNKVTEKGKDVELRCDPISGHTALYWYRQSLGQGLEFLIYFQGNSAPDKSGLPSDRFSAERTGGSVSTLTIQRTQQEDSAVYLCASGPSGGASNTQYFGPGTRLTVL.

This clonotype was seen only a few times. The chain joins TRBV7-2 to TRBJ1-6; a possible D gene is TRBD1 (5 bases). Trimming pared 5 bases from V and 6 bases from J, leaving 11 bases between. The length of the CDR3 is 14 residues. CDR1 is SGHTA, CDR2 FQGNSA, per germline. Written as DNA, the CDR3 is TGTGCCAGCAGCGTCAGGGCCCCTAATTCACCCCTCCACTTT. This encodes CASSVRAPNSPLHF.

V is TRBV29-1 and J is TRBJ1-2, with D possibly being TRBD1 (5 bases). Germline V lookup: CDR1 SQVTM, CDR2 ANQGSEA. The CDR3 has 17 residues. Trimming removed 0 bases from V and 4 bases from J, with 21 bases in between. CDR3 protein: CSVEEPRAAIWSYGYTF. The CDR3 DNA sequence: TGCAGCGTTGAAGAACCCAGGGCCGCAATATGGAGCTATGGCTACACCTTC.

The chain recombines TRBV13 with TRBJ2-5; D tentatively reads TRBD1 or TRBD2 (5 bases each). Trimming removed 6 bases at V and 4 bases at J, with 15 bases between. CDR1 PRHDT and CDR2 FYEKMQ come from the germline V gene (reference sequence). The CDR3 loop spans 14 amino acids. The CDR3 DNA sequence: TGTGCCAGCAGTGGGGGTCGAGACCGAGAGACCCAGTACTTC. Translated: CASSGGRDRETQYF.

The J gene is TRBJ2-1, the V gene TRBV5-1; 10 nucleotides agree with TRBD2. Germline lookup yields CDR1 SGHRS and CDR2 YFSETQ. With V trimmed by 2 bases and J by 8 bases, 7 bases remained unmatched. The CDR3 runs 15 residues. The CDR3 loop is CASSLVAGGLYEQFF. The DNA of the CDR3 is TGCGCCAGCAGCTTAGTAGCGGGAGGTCTGTATGAGCAGTTCTTC.

This chain connects TRBV28 to TRBJ2-1; no clear D gene. Trimming shortened V by 5 bases and J by 4 bases, and 9 bases separated the two germline ends. The CDR3 totals 13 residues. Per germline, CDR1 MDHEN and CDR2 SYDVKM. Here the CDR3 DNA reads TGTGCCAGCAGTGTGAGTCGATACAATGAGCAGTTCTTC. Amino acids: CASSVSRYNEQFF.

The chain carries TRBV11-1 and TRBJ2-1, with TRBD2 matching 7 bases. Unmatched junction bases numbered 3, after V lost 1 base and J lost 6 bases. Germline CDR1 is SGHAT and CDR2 is FQDESV (reference sequence). This CDR3 contains 14 residues. This chain's CDR3 is CASSLGGGSNEQFF. CDR3 in DNA: TGTGCCAGCAGCTTAGGGGGCGGGAGCAATGAGCAGTTCTTC.

This chain uses TRBV4-2 with TRBJ2-1; 8 bases map to TRBD2. Germline V CDR1 and CDR2: LGHNA, YNFKEQ. The CDR3 has 17 residues. After removal of 0 bases from V and 5 bases from J, the junction contained 9 bases not matched to a gene. The chain's CDR3 is CASSQDVPGGNHNEQFF. CDR3 nucleotide sequence: TGTGCCAGCAGCCAAGATGTACCGGGAGGGAACCACAATGAGCAGTTCTTC.

This clonotype was seen only a few times. V is TRBV7-2 and J is TRBJ2-1; D uncertain. CDR1 is SGHTA and CDR2 is FQGNSA in the germline V gene. CDR3 length: 15 residues. Trimming took 0 bases from V and 6 from J, leaving 12 bases between them. The CDR3 DNA reads TGTGCCAGCAGCTTAGCAGGCACAGCAGTCAATGAGCAGTTCTTC. Translating it yields CASSLAGTAVNEQFF. Full variable domain (rest looked up from reference TRBV7-2 and TRBJ2-1): GAGVSQSPSNKVTEKGKDVELRCDPISGHTALYWYRQSLGQGLEFLIYFQGNSAPDKSGLPSDRFSAERTGGSVSTLTIQRTQQEDSAVYLCASSLAGTAVNEQFFGPGTRLTVL.

The chain links TRBV29-1 to TRBJ2-1; D call uncertain. Germline CDR1 is SQVTM and CDR2 is ANQGSEA. V lost 6 bases to trimming and J lost 7 bases, with 13 bases between them. The CDR3 is made up of 12 amino acids. The CDR3 reads CSVDGRLNEQFF. The CDR3, as DNA: TGCAGCGTAGATGGACGGCTGAATGAGCAGTTCTTC.

The V call is TRBV7-2, the J call TRBJ2-1, with TRBD2 matching over 13 bases. Trimming removed 5 bases from V and 0 bases from J; junction bases left unmatched: 13. CDR1 and CDR2 (germline): SGHTA, FQGNSA. This CDR3 comprises 20 residues. CDR3 amino acids: CASSQHSGTSGIPSYNEQFF. CDR3 sequence (DNA): TGTGCCAGCAGCCAACACTCTGGGACTAGCGGGATCCCCTCCTACAATGAGCAGTTCTTC.